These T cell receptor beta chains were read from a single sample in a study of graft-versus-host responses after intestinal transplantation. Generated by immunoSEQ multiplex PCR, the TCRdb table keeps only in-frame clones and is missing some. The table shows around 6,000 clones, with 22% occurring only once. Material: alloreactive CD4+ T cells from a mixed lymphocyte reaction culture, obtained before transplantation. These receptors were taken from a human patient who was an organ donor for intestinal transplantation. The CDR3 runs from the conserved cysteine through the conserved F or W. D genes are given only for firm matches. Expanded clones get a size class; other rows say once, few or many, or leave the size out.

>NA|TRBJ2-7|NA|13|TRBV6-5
CASSYSAGYEQYF
TGTGCCAGCAGTTACTCTGCGGGGTACGAGCAGTACTTC
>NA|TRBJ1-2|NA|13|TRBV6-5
CASSEWGYYGYTF
TGTGCCAGCAGTGAATGGGGGTACTATGGCTACACCTTC
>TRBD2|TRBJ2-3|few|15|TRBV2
CASGISGEGTDTQYF
TGTGCCAGCGGTATTAGCGGGGAGGGTACAGATACGCAGTATTTT
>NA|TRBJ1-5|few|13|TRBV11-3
CASSLDRVQPQHF
TGTGCCAGCAGCTTAGACCGGGTTCAGCCCCAGCATTTT
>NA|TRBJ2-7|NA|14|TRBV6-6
CASSKGTLSYEQYF
TGTGCCAGCAGCAAGGGGACACTTTCCTACGAGCAGTACTTC
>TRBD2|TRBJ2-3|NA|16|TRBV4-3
CASSLVGGGVTDTQFF
TGCGCCAGCAGCCTAGTCGGCGGGGGAGTCACAGATACGCAGTTTTTT
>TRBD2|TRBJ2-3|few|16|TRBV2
CASSDRGGAITDTQYF
TGTGCCAGCAGTGATCGCGGGGGGGCTATCACAGATACGCAGTATTTT
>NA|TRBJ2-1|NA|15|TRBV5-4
CASSSLGASYNEQFF
TGTGCCAGCAGCTCCTTGGGGGCGAGCTACAATGAGCAGTTCTTC
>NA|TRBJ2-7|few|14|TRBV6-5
CATRPYRGLYEQYF
TGTGCCACCCGCCCCTACAGGGGACTCTACGAGCAGTACTTC
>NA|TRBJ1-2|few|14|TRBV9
CASSVTQGTYGYTF
TGTGCCAGCAGCGTAACGCAGGGTACCTATGGCTACACCTTC
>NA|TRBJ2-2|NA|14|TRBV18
CASSLTGPPGELFF
TGTGCCAGCTCACTGACGGGGCCCCCCGGGGAGCTGTTTTTT
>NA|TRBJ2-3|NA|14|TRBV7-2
CASSFTGRTDTQYF
TGTGCCAGCAGCTTCACTGGCAGAACAGATACGCAGTATTTT
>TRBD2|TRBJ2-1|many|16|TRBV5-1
CASSWAGRGGPFEQFF
TGCGCCAGCAGCTGGGCCGGACGGGGGGGCCCTTTTGAGCAGTTCTTC